These 24 T cell receptor beta chains came from one sample sequenced in a study of T cell changes during pregnancy in multiple sclerosis. Method: immunoSEQ multiplex PCR; TCRdb's copy keeps in-frame clones and lacks some. The sample holds over 65,000 clones, about nine tenths seen once. The material was peripheral blood, obtained in the first trimester of pregnancy. All receptors derive from a female donor with multiple sclerosis, enrolled in a pregnancy study.

The chain employs TRBV9 and TRBJ1-2; unclear D gene. From germline, CDR1 is SGDLS and CDR2 YYNGEE. Trimming cost V 3 bases and J 7 bases, with 19 bases left between them. CDR3 length: 15 residues. CDR3 DNA: TGTGCCAGCAGCGCTCCCGGGTCCCTAACGAGTGGCTACACCTTC. This codes for CASSAPGSLTSGYTF.

This clone was seen only once. The rearrangement uses TRBV5-1 and TRBJ2-1, with 7 bases identical to TRBD2. V trimming: 2 bases; J trimming: 2 bases; junction bases outside the gene matches: 13. This CDR3 has 18 amino acids. Germline CDR1 is SGHRS and CDR2 is YFSETQ. CDR3 in amino acids: CASSLASSGGTPYNEQFF. As DNA, the CDR3 is TGCGCCAGCAGCTTAGCGTCTAGCGGAGGGACCCCCTACAATGAGCAGTTCTTC.

This chain's CDR3 is CASSADRVSYEQYF. CDR3 nucleotides: TGTGCCAGCAGCGCTGACAGGGTGAGTTACGAGCAGTACTTC. This rearrangement joins TRBV6-1 to TRBJ2-7, with 7 positions matching TRBD1. The CDR3 loop spans 14 amino acids. V shed 6 bases, J shed 4 bases, and the junction held 9 bases outside the gene matches. Germline-derived CDR1 and CDR2 are MNHNS and SASEGT.

Details on this clone: Distinct nucleotide sequences in the sample also encode this CDR3. This rearrangement joins TRBV7-3 to TRBJ1-1, with D perhaps TRBD1 (5 bases). V lost 5 bases to trimming and J lost 1 base, with 8 bases between them. This CDR3 comprises 13 residues. Per the germline V gene, CDR1 is SGHTA and CDR2 is FQGTGA. CDR3 DNA: TGTGCCAGCAGCCGTGACAGGAACACTGAAGCTTTCTTT. It encodes CASSRDRNTEAFF.

This rearrangement joins TRBV28 to TRBJ1-4; 8 nucleotides agree with TRBD1. Germline V lookup: CDR1 MDHEN, CDR2 SYDVKM. The CDR3 sequence is 16 residues long. V lost 4 bases and J lost 7; bases outside the gene matches: 11. The CDR3 spells CASSSLRDRFGEKLFF. In DNA, the CDR3 is TGTGCCAGCAGTTCACTCAGGGACAGGTTCGGTGAAAAACTGTTTTTT.

This chain uses TRBV5-6 with TRBJ2-7; TRBD1 matches 9 bases. The CDR3 has 15 amino acids. The germline V gene has CDR1 SGHDT and CDR2 YYEEEE. V shed 5 bases and J 2 bases; nucleotides not matched to a gene: 8. The CDR3 protein is CASRPDRGDTYEQYF. CDR3 nucleotide sequence: TGTGCCAGCAGACCAGACAGGGGGGATACCTACGAGCAGTACTTC.

The rearrangement links TRBV4-2 to TRBJ2-1; possibly TRBD2 for D (5 bases). CDR3 size: 15 residues. Germline assignment: CDR1 LGHNA and CDR2 YNFKEQ. V lost 0 bases and J lost 8, with 14 bases in between. The CDR3 protein is CASSQDAHPRDEQFF. The CDR3 DNA sequence: TGTGCCAGCAGCCAAGATGCTCATCCGAGGGATGAGCAGTTCTTC.

In its sample, this clone was seen once. The V call is TRBV7-3, the J call TRBJ2-5; tentatively, D is TRBD2 (5 bases). The CDR3 sequence is 13 residues long. Germline V gene data show CDR1 as SGHTA and CDR2 as FQGTGA. Between the trimmed V and J ends, which lost 5 bases and 5 bases, there was a span of 12 bases. The CDR3: CASSLRGGETQYF. The DNA of the CDR3 is TGTGCCAGCAGCCTCCGGGGTGGGGAGACCCAGTACTTC.

V usage is TRBV7-8 and J usage is TRBJ1-5; maybe TRBD1 (5 bases). The ends were cut back, 2 bases at V and 5 bases at J, with 13 bases in the middle. This CDR3 contains 15 residues. CDR1 is SGHVS and CDR2 is FQNEAQ in the germline V gene. The CDR3, as DNA: TGTGCCAGCAGCTTAATTCTAGGGGAAGATCAGCCCCAGCATTTT. It translates to CASSLILGEDQPQHF.

The V call is TRBV5-6, the J call TRBJ2-5, with D perhaps matching TRBD2 (6 bases). V was shortened by 2 bases and J by 4 bases, with 15 bases between the two germline ends. CDR3 length equals 15 residues. Per germline, CDR1 SGHDT and CDR2 YYEEEE. CDR3 coding DNA: TGTGCCAGCAGCTTCACCGGAGGGGAGCGAGAGACCCAGTACTTC. This encodes CASSFTGGERETQYF.

The chain carries TRBV6-1 and TRBJ2-7; possibly TRBD1 for D (6 bases). There are 14 residues in the CDR3. The V gene's germline CDR1 is MNHNS and CDR2 SASEGT. V lost 2 bases, J lost 3 bases, and 11 bases lay in between. CDR3 nucleotide sequence: TGTGCCAGCAGTGAATTGCGGACAGACTACGAGCAGTACTTC. This gives the protein CASSELRTDYEQYF.

This chain connects TRBV9 to TRBJ2-7; 7 bases are a match to TRBD2. The CDR3 has 13 amino acids. Trimming took 3 bases from V and 6 from J; bases not matched to a gene: 6. Germline assignment: CDR1 SGDLS and CDR2 YYNGEE. The chain's CDR3 is CASSGGGEGEQYF. The CDR3 nucleotides read TGTGCCAGCAGCGGGGGTGGGGAGGGCGAGCAGTACTTC.

J is TRBJ1-1 and V is TRBV5-1; D unresolved. Trimming cost V 3 bases and J 3 bases, with 12 bases left between them. This CDR3 spans 14 amino acids. Germline V lookup: CDR1 SGHRS, CDR2 YFSETQ. CDR3: CASSSLRGYTEAFF. The CDR3 DNA reads TGCGCCAGCAGCTCCCTACGCGGATACACTGAAGCTTTCTTT.

The J gene is TRBJ2-7, the V gene TRBV14; D is unresolved. The CDR3 has 15 amino acids. The V end lost 0 bases, the J end lost 12 bases, and 21 bases lay between the germline ends. Germline V gene sequence: CDR1 SGHDN, CDR2 FVKESK. CDR3 nucleotides: TGTGCCAGCAGCCAAGATATTTCCCCCGGGTCTCTTAGGTACTTC. This codes for CASSQDISPGSLRYF. Full variable domain (missing parts from reference TRBV14 and TRBJ2-7): EAGVTQFPSHSVIEKGQTVTLRCDPISGHDNLYWYRRVMGKEIKFLLHFVKESKQDESGMPNNRFLAERTGGTYSTLKVQPAELEDSGVYFCASSQDISPGSLRYFGPGTRLTVT.

The V call is TRBV2, the J call TRBJ2-5; the match to TRBD1 covers 7 bases. Looked up from germline, CDR1 is SNHLY and CDR2 is FYNNEI. With 8 bases clipped from V and 6 bases from J, the junction kept 12 bases outside the gene matches. The CDR3 has 14 residues. CDR3 nucleotides: TGTGCCAGCGAACCCAAGGACAGGTGGAAGACCCAGTACTTC. Encoded protein: CASEPKDRWKTQYF.

The gene calls are TRBV19 and TRBJ1-1; D is possibly TRBD1 (6 bases). V was cut by 7 bases and J by 2 bases, with 11 bases left in between. The CDR3 is 13 residues long. Germline CDR1 LNHDA, CDR2 SQIVND (reference sequence). The CDR3 nucleotides read TGTGCCAGTAAACAGGGAGTTAACACTGAAGCTTTCTTT. Translated: CASKQGVNTEAFF.

The chain couples TRBV4-1 to TRBJ2-7; the match to TRBD1 covers 10 bases. V trimming: 1 base; J trimming: 1 base; junction bases outside the gene matches: 1. The CDR3 sequence is 15 residues long. Germline V CDR1 and CDR2: MGHRA, YSYEKL. The CDR3 sequence: CASSQGGQGSYEQYF. The CDR3 bases are TGCGCCAGCAGCCAAGGGGGACAGGGGTCCTACGAGCAGTACTTC.

CDR3 sequence: CASKNWLAGVETQYF. CDR3 DNA: TGTGCCAGTAAAAATTGGCTAGCGGGAGTGGAGACCCAGTACTTC. The gene calls are TRBV19 and TRBJ2-5, with 10 bases that match TRBD2. The V and J ends lost 7 bases and 5 bases, in that order; junction bases with no gene match: 10. Germline V CDR1 and CDR2: LNHDA, SQIVND (reference sequence). The CDR3 totals 15 residues.

V usage is TRBV18 and J usage is TRBJ2-3; 14 bases map to TRBD2. The CDR3 is 16 amino acids. Germline V gene data show CDR1 as KGHSH and CDR2 as LQKENI. J was trimmed by 5 bases and V by 7 bases; bases with no gene match: 8. The CDR3 DNA follows: TGTGCCAGCTTGGGACTAGCGGGGGATATCGGAGATACGCAGTATTTT. Amino acids: CASLGLAGDIGDTQYF. The full variable domain, completed using reference TRBV18 and TRBJ2-3, is NAGVMQNPRHLVRRRGQEARLRCSPMKGHSHVYWYRQLPEEGLKFMVYLQKENIIDESGMPKERFSAEFPKEGPSILRIQQVVRGDSAAYFCASLGLAGDIGDTQYFGPGTRLTVL.

V gene TRBV11-2 combines with J gene TRBJ1-1; D perhaps matches TRBD1 (5 bases). This CDR3 is 13 amino acids long. Germline-derived CDR1 and CDR2 are SGHAT and FQNNGV. The V and J ends lost 4 bases and 1 base respectively, with 7 bases between them. CDR3 nucleotides: TGTGCCAGCAGCTGGGGGGGGAACACTGAAGCTTTCTTT. Its protein product is CASSWGGNTEAFF.

The gene calls are TRBV5-1 and TRBJ2-5; 7 nucleotides agree with TRBD1. From germline, CDR1 is SGHRS and CDR2 YFSETQ. This CDR3 has 18 residues. After removal of 1 base from V and 0 bases from J, the junction contained 12 bases not matched to a gene. CDR3 sequence (DNA): TGCGCCAGCAGCTTGTCCCTTAGACAGGGCGCATACCAAGAGACCCAGTACTTC. Translated: CASSLSLRQGAYQETQYF.

The chain has TRBV5-6 and TRBJ1-5, with TRBD1 matching 10 bases. The V and J ends lost 3 bases and 7 bases, in that order; junction bases with no gene match: 19. Germline assignment: CDR1 SGHDT and CDR2 YYEEEE. The CDR3 loop spans 19 amino acids. CDR3 sequence: CASSSRSGQGYKYGQPQHF. The CDR3 DNA sequence: TGTGCCAGCAGCTCTCGTTCGGGACAGGGGTATAAGTATGGGCAGCCCCAGCATTTT.

The V call is TRBV7-9, the J call TRBJ1-3, with a tentative D call TRBD1 (5 bases). The CDR3 is 16 residues long. V lost 4 bases, J lost 3 bases, and 16 bases lay in between. The germline V gene encodes CDR1 SEHNR and CDR2 FQNEAQ (reference sequence). CDR3 nucleotides: TGTGCCAGCAGCTACGCACGGGGAGGGGTTGGAAACACCATATATTTT. This codes for CASSYARGGVGNTIYF.

This clone is a singleton in its sample. The J gene is TRBJ2-2, the V gene TRBV15; a weak D match, TRBD2 (6 bases). V was trimmed by 5 bases and J by 7 bases, leaving 17 bases between them. This CDR3 region has 15 residues. CDR1 LNHNV and CDR2 YYDKDF come from the germline V gene (reference sequence). The CDR3 here is CATSSRDWFSGELFF. In nucleotides, the CDR3 is TGTGCCACCAGCTCCCGGGACTGGTTTAGCGGGGAGCTGTTTTTT.